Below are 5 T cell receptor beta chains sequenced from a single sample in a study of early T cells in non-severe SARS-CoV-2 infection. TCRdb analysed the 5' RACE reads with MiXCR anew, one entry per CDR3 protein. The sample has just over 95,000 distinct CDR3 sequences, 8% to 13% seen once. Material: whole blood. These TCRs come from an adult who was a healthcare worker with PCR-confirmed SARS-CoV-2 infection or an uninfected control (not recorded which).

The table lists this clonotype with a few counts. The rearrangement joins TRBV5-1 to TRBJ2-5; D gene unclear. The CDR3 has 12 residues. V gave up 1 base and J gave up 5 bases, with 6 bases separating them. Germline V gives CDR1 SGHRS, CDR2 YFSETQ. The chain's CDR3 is CASSLRRETQYF. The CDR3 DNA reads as TGCGCCAGCAGCTTGCGGCGGGAGACCCAGTACTTC. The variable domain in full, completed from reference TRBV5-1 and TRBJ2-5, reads KAGVTQTPRYLIKTRGQQVTLSCSPISGHRSVSWYQQTPGQGLQFLFEYFSETQRNKGNFPGRFSGRQFSNSRSEMNVSTLELGDSALYLCASSLRRETQYFGPGTRLLVL.

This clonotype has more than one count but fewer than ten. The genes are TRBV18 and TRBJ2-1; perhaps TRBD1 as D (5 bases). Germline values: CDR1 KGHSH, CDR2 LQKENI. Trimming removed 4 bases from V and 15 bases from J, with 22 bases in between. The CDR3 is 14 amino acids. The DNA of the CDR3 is TGTGCCAGCTCACTTACCCTCGGGCAGGGTAGCTGGTTCTTC. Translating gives CASSLTLGQGSWFF. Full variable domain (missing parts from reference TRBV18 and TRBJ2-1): NAGVMQNPRHLVRRRGQEARLRCSPMKGHSHVYWYRQLPEEGLKFMVYLQKENIIDESGMPKERFSAEFPKEGPSILRIQQVVRGDSAAYFCASSLTLGQGSWFFGPGTRLTVL.

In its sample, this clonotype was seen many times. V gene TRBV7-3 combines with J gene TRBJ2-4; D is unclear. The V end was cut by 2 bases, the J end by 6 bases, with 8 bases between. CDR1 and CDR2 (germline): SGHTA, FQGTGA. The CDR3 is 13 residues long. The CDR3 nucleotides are TGTGCCAGCAGCTTAGGACCCGGAAACATTCAGTACTTC. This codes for CASSLGPGNIQYF.

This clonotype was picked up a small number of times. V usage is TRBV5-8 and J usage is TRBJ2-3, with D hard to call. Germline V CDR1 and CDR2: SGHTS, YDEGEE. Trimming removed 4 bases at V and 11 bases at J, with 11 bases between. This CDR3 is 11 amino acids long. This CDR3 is CASSLEIEQYF. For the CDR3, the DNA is TGTGCCAGCAGCCTGGAAATAGAGCAGTATTTT.

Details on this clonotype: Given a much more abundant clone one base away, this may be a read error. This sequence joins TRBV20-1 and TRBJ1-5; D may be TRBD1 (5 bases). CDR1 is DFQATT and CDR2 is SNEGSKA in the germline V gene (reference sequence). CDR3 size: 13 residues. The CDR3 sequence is CSAGGRSNQPQRF. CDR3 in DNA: TGCAGTGCCGGGGGACGTAGCAATCAGCCCCAGCGTTTT.